This is a list of T cell receptor beta chains from one sample in a study of CD8+ T cells in alopecia areata. Sequencing used immunoSEQ multiplex PCR; TCRdb keeps in-frame clones, though not all of them. This table has 210,000 or so clones, more than 55% appearing once. Specimen: CD4+ T cells sorted from blood, collected at approximately week 42, from a patient treated with tofacitinib. The origin of the receptors is a human donor with alopecia areata. Both conserved end residues are part of each CDR3. Clone size is stated in some rows and not others, as once, few, many or a class when expanded.

J	size	V	CDR3
TRBJ2-3	few	TRBV9	CASSVGSTDTQYF
TRBJ2-7	-	TRBV7-2	CASSKDSYEQYF
TRBJ2-1	-	TRBV5-1	CASRWGTGTGEQFF
TRBJ1-5	-	TRBV6-6	CASTTGFGQPQHF
TRBJ2-3	-	TRBV29-1	CSVAGLGDTQYF
TRBJ2-7	-	TRBV7-9	CASSSPFGSSSYEQYF
TRBJ2-7	-	TRBV6-1	CASSRGPTYEQYF
TRBJ1-1	-	TRBV5-1	CASSLELPSRGTEAFF
TRBJ2-2	few	TRBV7-3	CASSLTAAGELFF
TRBJ2-2	-	TRBV7-2	CASSLRGGTNTGELFF
TRBJ2-6	-	TRBV11-2	CASPGGGEVGANVLTF
TRBJ2-7	few	TRBV14	CASSQGVNQGEQYF
TRBJ2-7	-	TRBV12-5	CASGLVGLAGSSYEQYF
TRBJ2-7	once	TRBV6-5	CASSFTGVEQYF
TRBJ2-1	-	TRBV7-8	CASSSLQGFRFSVYNEQFF
TRBJ2-7	few	TRBV5-6	CASSFPGTGAYEQYF
TRBJ2-4	-	TRBV11-2	CASSYDRVGSQNIQYF
TRBJ2-7	-	TRBV7-2	CASSLAAGGYYEQYF
TRBJ1-6	few	TRBV10-3	CAISPLGGDSPLHF
TRBJ2-7	few	TRBV29-1	CSVVGTGTSYEQYF
TRBJ1-2	-	TRBV29-1	CSAYRVTTIYGYTF
TRBJ2-5	-	TRBV30	CAWSVLAGGNTETQYF
TRBJ2-5	-	TRBV4-2	CASSQEGVEPQYF
TRBJ1-1	-	TRBV11-2	CASSPGTGARTEAFF
TRBJ2-3	-	TRBV30	CAWRAGTDTQYF
TRBJ2-7	-	TRBV7-2	CASRAAVLDEQYF
TRBJ1-5	once	TRBV15	CATRTGDQPQHF
TRBJ1-5	-	TRBV5-6	CASSSPQGTQHF
TRBJ2-7	many	TRBV7-8	CASSLVQGHEQYF
TRBJ2-1	-	TRBV19	CASRKLGADEQFF
TRBJ1-6	-	TRBV5-1	CATRPGQSSTPLHF
TRBJ1-5	-	TRBV5-1	CASSLEGLGSHNQPQHF
TRBJ1-3	-	TRBV2	CASVSQGTSGNTIYF
TRBJ2-7	-	TRBV29-1	CSVVSHSTDEQYF
TRBJ2-1	few	TRBV9	CASSERNEQFF
TRBJ1-2	-	TRBV30	CAWSFRTGPANYGYTF
TRBJ2-1	many	TRBV6-5	CASTHMRGREEQFF
TRBJ1-1	-	TRBV30	CAWSVWRSTEAFF
TRBJ2-5	-	TRBV7-3	CASSPDKGHF
TRBJ2-4	once	TRBV7-9	CASSLDSDIQYF